The 32 T cell receptor beta chains below were found in one sample sequenced in a study of cytomegalovirus exposure and HLA in healthy donors. Primers included in the PCR were 60 Vbeta and 13 Jbeta primers. Libraries were prepared by immunoSEQ multiplex PCR; TCRdb keeps only in-frame clonotypes and omits some of them. The table includes approximately 190,000 clones, 84% detected once. Sequencing was performed on PBMCs. Receptor source: a woman aged 45-65 years in good health and CMV-seropositive.

As concerns this clone: Its ends do not fully match the called genes, so a read error is possible. The chain combines TRBV27 with TRBJ1-2, with TRBD1 as a possible D gene (5 bases). The CDR3 is 14 amino acids. From germline, CDR1 is MNHEY and CDR2 SMNVEV (reference sequence). Here the CDR3 DNA reads TGTGCCAGCAGTTTAGTCGCAGGGAACTCTGGCTACACCTTC. This translates into CASSLVAGNSGYTF.

This clone was observed a single time. This sequence joins TRBV27 and TRBJ2-1; 8 bases are shared with TRBD2. The germline V gene encodes CDR1 MNHEY and CDR2 SMNVEV (reference sequence). This CDR3 is built from 15 residues. The V and J ends lost 2 bases and 6 bases, in that order; junction bases with no gene match: 6. The CDR3 nucleotides are TGTGCCAGCAGTTTACGTAGCGGGGTTATCAATGAGCAGTTCTTC. This encodes CASSLRSGVINEQFF.

V is TRBV6-5 and J is TRBJ2-7; 8 bases are a match to TRBD1. Germline loops: CDR1 MNHEY, CDR2 SVGAGI. The CDR3 is 12 residues long. V dropped 5 bases and J dropped 7; count of bases not matched to a gene: 4. This CDR3 is CASSRQGREQYF. CDR3 nucleotides: TGTGCCAGCAGTCGACAGGGGAGGGAGCAGTACTTC.

V and J are TRBV19 and TRBJ1-4; 10 bases match TRBD1. The ends lost 5 bases at V and 6 bases at J; junction bases unmatched: 12. The CDR3 sequence is 17 residues long. Germline V lookup: CDR1 LNHDA, CDR2 SQIVND (reference sequence). The CDR3 spells CASSGPRQGARDEKLFF. The DNA of the CDR3 is TGTGCCAGTAGTGGACCGAGACAGGGGGCCAGAGATGAAAAACTGTTTTTT.

This chain links TRBV2 with TRBJ2-3, with TRBD2 matching 10 bases. Trimming cost V 3 bases and J 6 bases; bases outside gene matches: 9. The CDR3 contains 16 residues. In germline, CDR1 is SNHLY, CDR2 FYNNEI. CDR3 sequence: CASSDPLAGAEDTQYF. Here the CDR3 DNA reads TGTGCCAGCAGTGATCCCCTAGCGGGGGCCGAGGATACGCAGTATTTT.

CDR3 in DNA: TGTGCCAGCAGTGAAGTGGGGGGTTCGTCAGGCTACACCTTC. It specifies CASSEVGGSSGYTF. This sequence joins TRBV6-1 and TRBJ1-2; a possible D gene is TRBD1 (5 bases). Between the trimmed V and J ends, which lost 1 base and 8 bases, there was a span of 14 bases. Germline values: CDR1 MNHNS, CDR2 SASEGT. The CDR3 has 14 amino acids.

V usage is TRBV9 and J usage is TRBJ2-3; a weak D match, TRBD2 (5 bases). This CDR3 comprises 16 residues. Germline V gives CDR1 SGDLS, CDR2 YYNGEE. V dropped 4 bases and J dropped 0 bases, with 15 bases sitting between them. The CDR3 region is CASSPQPAESTDTQYF. In nucleotides, the CDR3 is TGTGCCAGCAGCCCCCAACCAGCGGAGAGCACAGATACGCAGTATTTT.

The CDR3 region is CASSLTGYEQYF. CDR3 nucleotides: TGTGCCAGCAGCTTGACAGGGTACGAGCAGTACTTC. This chain uses TRBV13 with TRBJ2-7, with 7 positions matching TRBD1. V shed 3 bases and J 4 bases; nucleotides not matched to a gene: 0. Per germline, CDR1 PRHDT and CDR2 FYEKMQ (reference sequence). This CDR3 spans 12 amino acids.

The chain couples TRBV6-1 to TRBJ2-3, with 9 bases aligning to TRBD1. Germline loops: CDR1 MNHNS, CDR2 SASEGT. J gave up 14 bases and V 3 bases, and 9 bases lay outside the gene matches. The CDR3 has 13 amino acids. The CDR3 DNA reads as TGTGCCAGCAGTGAGAGGGGGACAGGGAGATGGTATTTT. Translating gives CASSERGTGRWYF.

J is TRBJ1-2 and V is TRBV5-1; D is ambiguous. Germline V gene sequence: CDR1 SGHRS, CDR2 YFSETQ. The CDR3 loop spans 13 amino acids. Trimming removed 0 bases at V and 6 bases at J, with 9 bases between. The CDR3 nucleotides read TGCGCCAGCAGCTTGGGTCAACTGGATGGCTACACCTTC. Protein: CASSLGQLDGYTF.

The chain joins TRBV6-5 to TRBJ1-2, with 7 bases that match TRBD1. J gave up 6 bases and V 4 bases, and 5 bases lay outside the gene matches. This CDR3 comprises 13 residues. Germline V gene sequence: CDR1 MNHEY, CDR2 SVGAGI. CDR3 sequence (DNA): TGTGCCAGCAGTTTAAAGGGGGCGCATGGCTACACCTTC. It translates to CASSLKGAHGYTF.

This CDR3 reads CASSFTSATPYEQYF. Written as DNA, the CDR3 is TGTGCCAGCAGCTTTACTAGCGCCACCCCCTACGAGCAGTACTTC. The J gene is TRBJ2-7, the V gene TRBV7-9; 7 bases align to TRBD2. V gave up 3 bases and J gave up 2 bases; unmatched junction bases: 7. This CDR3 has 15 residues. Germline CDR1 is SEHNR and CDR2 is FQNEAQ (reference sequence).

The chain recombines TRBV28 with TRBJ2-5; 9 bases align to TRBD2. The germline CDR1 and CDR2 sequences are MDHEN and SYDVKM. The CDR3 length is 16 residues. V was pared by 4 bases and J by 1 base, with 7 bases of the junction left unmatched. As DNA, the CDR3 is TGTGCCAGCAGTTCCCCGCCGCGGGGGGGCCAAGAGACCCAGTACTTC. Translation gives CASSSPPRGGQETQYF.

This clone was counted a few times. CDR3 sequence: CASSIQVAGYNEQFF. The CDR3 DNA reads TGTGCCAGCAGCATCCAGGTAGCGGGGTACAATGAGCAGTTCTTC. V and J are TRBV7-3 and TRBJ2-1, with 8 positions matching TRBD2. Trimming removed 5 bases from V and 4 bases from J; junction bases left unmatched: 7. Germline V gene lookup returns CDR1 SGHTA and CDR2 FQGTGA. The CDR3 spans 15 residues. Complete variable domain (other parts from reference TRBV7-3 and TRBJ2-1): GAGVSQTPSNKVTEKGKYVELRCDPISGHTALYWYRQSLGQGPEFLIYFQGTGAADDSGLPNDRFFAVRPEGSVSTLKIQRTERGDSAVYLCASSIQVAGYNEQFFGPGTRLTVL.

To note about this clone: Other DNA sequences in the sample encode the same CDR3. V usage is TRBV29-1 and J usage is TRBJ1-1; the D gene is possibly TRBD1 (6 bases). Germline loops: CDR1 SQVTM, CDR2 ANQGSEA. CDR3 size: 12 residues. The V end lost 6 bases, the J end lost 5 bases, and 13 bases lay between the germline ends. The CDR3 nucleotides are TGCAGCGTAGCAACAGGGAATACTGAAGCTTTCTTT. Its protein is CSVATGNTEAFF.

J is TRBJ2-7 and V is TRBV5-1; D is perhaps TRBD1 (6 bases). CDR1 and CDR2 (germline): SGHRS, YFSETQ. The V and J ends lost 4 bases and 5 bases respectively, with 16 bases between them. This CDR3 has 14 residues. CDR3 region: CASSQTPTGNEQYF. As DNA, the CDR3 is TGCGCCAGCAGCCAGACCCCTACAGGGAACGAGCAGTACTTC.

The rearrangement links TRBV11-3 to TRBJ2-5; weak D call: TRBD1 (5 bases). Germline CDR1 and CDR2: SGHNT and YENEEA. V lost 1 base to trimming and J lost 2 bases, with 8 bases between them. The CDR3 extends over 14 amino acids. The CDR3: CASSLGGAQETQYF. The CDR3 region has the DNA TGTGCCAGCAGCTTAGGTGGGGCTCAAGAGACCCAGTACTTC.

The rearrangement links TRBV7-9 to TRBJ2-1; 12 bases align to TRBD2. CDR3 length equals 15 residues. J was trimmed by 5 bases and V by 2 bases; bases with no gene match: 1. In germline, CDR1 is SEHNR, CDR2 FQNEAQ (reference sequence). CDR3 protein: CASSLRTSGDNEQFF. The DNA of the CDR3 is TGTGCCAGCAGCTTAAGGACTAGCGGGGACAATGAGCAGTTCTTC.

The chain recombines TRBV7-3 with TRBJ2-3; TRBD2 might be the D (6 bases). Germline values: CDR1 SGHTA, CDR2 FQGTGA. V lost 2 bases, J lost 5 bases, and 11 bases lay in between. The CDR3 loop spans 14 amino acids. The CDR3, as DNA: TGTGCCAGCAGCTTAGGGGACTCTAGAGATACGCAGTATTTT. It specifies CASSLGDSRDTQYF.

Of note for this clone: Compared with germline, one end of the junction differs, possibly owing to a read error. V and J are TRBV7-9 and TRBJ2-7; a weak D match, TRBD1 (6 bases). The CDR3 consists of 14 residues. Germline V gene data show CDR1 as SEHNR and CDR2 as FQNEAQ (reference sequence). CDR3 sequence (DNA): TGTGCCGGCAGCGATAGAGGACAGCCCTACGAGCAGTACTTC. Translation: CAGSDRGQPYEQYF. Complete variable domain (other parts from reference TRBV7-9 and TRBJ2-7): DTGVSQNPRHKITKRGQNVTFRCDPISEHNRLYWYRQTLGQGPEFLTYFQNEAQLEKSRLLSDRFSAERPKGSFSTLEIQRTEQGDSAMYLCAGSDRGQPYEQYFGPGTRLTVT.

The J gene is TRBJ1-2, the V gene TRBV29-1, with a weak D call TRBD1 (6 bases). Trimming pared 3 bases from V and 4 bases from J, leaving 9 bases between. Germline V CDR1 and CDR2: SQVTM, ANQGSEA. CDR3 size: 12 residues. The CDR3 coding sequence is TGCAGCGTTGATGGGACACGCTATGGCTACACCTTC. Protein product: CSVDGTRYGYTF.

The V gene is TRBV19, the J gene TRBJ1-5; unclear D gene. Germline V gene lookup returns CDR1 LNHDA and CDR2 SQIVND (reference sequence). This CDR3 contains 11 residues. Trimming left V 6 bases short and J 4 bases short, with 4 bases between. CDR3 residues: CASSNNQPQHF. As DNA, the CDR3 is TGTGCCAGTAGCAATAATCAGCCCCAGCATTTT.

The genes are TRBV5-4 and TRBJ1-1; TRBD1 is a possible D gene (5 bases). The CDR3 has 17 residues. With 4 bases removed from V and 1 base from J, the gap between germline ends came to 20 bases. In germline, CDR1 is SGHNT, CDR2 YYREEE (reference sequence). The CDR3 nucleotides are TGTGCCAGCAGCCCCCTGGGCGGGGCTGGAGCGAACACTGAAGCTTTCTTT. Protein product: CASSPLGGAGANTEAFF.

The chain combines TRBV6-5 with TRBJ1-2; D remains ambiguous. V lost 5 bases and J 4 bases, leaving 11 bases between the germline ends. Looked up from germline, CDR1 is MNHEY and CDR2 is SVGAGI. The CDR3 spans 13 residues. CDR3 in amino acids: CASSEAAAYGYTF. The CDR3 region has the DNA TGTGCCAGCAGTGAAGCGGCAGCCTATGGCTACACCTTC.

The chain employs TRBV19 and TRBJ2-4; perhaps TRBD2 as D (5 bases). Germline-derived CDR1 and CDR2 are LNHDA and SQIVND (reference sequence). CDR3 length: 16 residues. Deletions cut 1 base from V and 5 bases from J, with 15 bases between. The CDR3 reads CASSIVITGSQNIQYF. CDR3 coding DNA: TGTGCCAGTAGTATAGTAATAACTGGGAGCCAAAACATTCAGTACTTC.

The V call is TRBV15, the J call TRBJ1-5; possible D gene TRBD1, 5 bases. V shed 5 bases and J shed 2 bases, with 10 bases lying between them. The V gene's germline CDR1 is LNHNV and CDR2 YYDKDF (reference sequence). The CDR3 has 14 amino acids. CDR3: CATSGPGGNQPQHF. In nucleotides, the CDR3 is TGTGCCACCAGCGGCCCGGGGGGCAATCAGCCCCAGCATTTT.

The chain recombines TRBV27 with TRBJ1-2, with TRBD1 identical over 7 bases. The CDR3 runs to 13 residues. V gave up 5 bases and J gave up 8 bases; unmatched junction bases: 8. The germline V gene has CDR1 MNHEY and CDR2 SMNVEV (reference sequence). The CDR3 spells CASSAAQGPGYTF. Here the CDR3 DNA reads TGTGCCAGCAGTGCCGCACAGGGGCCCGGCTACACCTTC.

J is TRBJ1-1 and V is TRBV5-1; 9 positions match TRBD1. V was pared by 1 base and J by 6 bases, with 4 bases of the junction left unmatched. The CDR3 has 14 amino acids. CDR1 is SGHRS and CDR2 is YFSETQ in the germline V gene. The CDR3 bases are TGCGCCAGCAGCTTGACAGGGGGCTTTGCTGAAGCTTTCTTT. Translating gives CASSLTGGFAEAFF.

The V and J genes are TRBV5-5 and TRBJ2-3; tentative D call: TRBD2 (5 bases). CDR1 SGHKS and CDR2 YYEKEE come from the germline V gene (reference sequence). V was pared by 0 bases and J by 6 bases, with 14 bases between. This CDR3 contains 15 residues. CDR3 nucleotides: TGTGCCAGCAGCTTGGGTAGCGTGGCCGTGGATACGCAGTATTTT. It yields the protein CASSLGSVAVDTQYF.

This chain links TRBV28 with TRBJ2-3; possibly TRBD1 for D (6 bases). V lost 5 bases and J 0 bases, leaving 12 bases between the germline ends. The CDR3 contains 15 residues. CDR1 MDHEN and CDR2 SYDVKM come from the germline V gene. CDR3 region: CASSTGTPSTDTQYF. In nucleotides, the CDR3 is TGTGCCAGCAGTACCGGGACACCGAGCACAGATACGCAGTATTTT.

The genes are TRBV25-1 and TRBJ2-1, with TRBD1 identical over 8 bases. This CDR3 has 16 residues. The J segment lost 10 bases and the V segment lost 1 base, leaving 12 bases of the junction unmatched. Germline V gene data show CDR1 as MGHDK and CDR2 as SYGVNS. CDR3 nucleotides: TGTGCCAGCAGTGAATTCCTGGGGCAGGGGGCTCGGGAGCAGTTCTTC. Protein product: CASSEFLGQGAREQFF.

The chain couples TRBV2 to TRBJ1-5; possible D gene TRBD1, 5 bases. Per the germline V gene, CDR1 is SNHLY and CDR2 is FYNNEI. Trimming took 6 bases from V and 6 from J, leaving 12 bases between them. The CDR3 totals 13 residues. CDR3 in amino acids: CASSAGSRQPQHF. Written as DNA, the CDR3 is TGTGCCAGCAGCGCAGGGTCGCGTCAGCCCCAGCATTTT.